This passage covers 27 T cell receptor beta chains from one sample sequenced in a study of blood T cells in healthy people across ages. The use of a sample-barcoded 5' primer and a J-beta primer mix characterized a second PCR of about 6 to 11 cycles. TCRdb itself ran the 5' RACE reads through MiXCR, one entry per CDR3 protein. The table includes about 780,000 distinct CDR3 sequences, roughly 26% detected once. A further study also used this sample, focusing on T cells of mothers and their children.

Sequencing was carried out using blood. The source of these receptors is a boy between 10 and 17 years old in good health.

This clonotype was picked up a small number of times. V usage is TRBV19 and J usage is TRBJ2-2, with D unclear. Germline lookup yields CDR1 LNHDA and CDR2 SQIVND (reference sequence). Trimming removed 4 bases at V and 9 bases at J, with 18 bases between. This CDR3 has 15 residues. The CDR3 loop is CASSSFYTVSRELFF. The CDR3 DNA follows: TGTGCCAGTAGTAGCTTCTACACCGTGAGCCGGGAGCTGTTTTTT. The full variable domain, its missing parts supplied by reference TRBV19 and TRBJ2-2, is DGGITQSPKYLFRKEGQNVTLSCEQNLNHDAMYWYRQDPGQGLRLIYYSQIVNDFQKGDIAEGYSVSREKKESFPLTVTSAQKNPTAFYLCASSSFYTVSRELFFGEGSRLTVL.

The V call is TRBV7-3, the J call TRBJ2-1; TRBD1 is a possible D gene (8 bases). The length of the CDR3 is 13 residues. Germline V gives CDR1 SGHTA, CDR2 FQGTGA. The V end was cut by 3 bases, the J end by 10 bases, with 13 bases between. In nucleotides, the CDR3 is TGTGCCAGCAGCTTTGGACAGGGAGGGGAGCAGTTCTTC. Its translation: CASSFGQGGEQFF.

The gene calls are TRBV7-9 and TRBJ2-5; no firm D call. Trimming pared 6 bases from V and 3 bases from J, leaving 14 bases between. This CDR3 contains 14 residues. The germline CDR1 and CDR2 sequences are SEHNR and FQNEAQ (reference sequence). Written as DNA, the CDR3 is TGTGCCAGCAGTTCAGACCCAGGTGAAGAGACCCAGTACTTC. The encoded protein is CASSSDPGEETQYF. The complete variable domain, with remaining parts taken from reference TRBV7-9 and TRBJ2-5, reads DTGVSQNPRHKITKRGQNVTFRCDPISEHNRLYWYRQTLGQGPEFLTYFQNEAQLEKSRLLSDRFSAERPKGSFSTLEIQRTEQGDSAMYLCASSSDPGEETQYFGPGTRLLVL.

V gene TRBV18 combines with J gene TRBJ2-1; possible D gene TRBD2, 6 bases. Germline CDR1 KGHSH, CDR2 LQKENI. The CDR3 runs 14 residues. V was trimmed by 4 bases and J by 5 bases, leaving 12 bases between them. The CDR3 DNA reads TGTGCCAGCTCACTAAACGGGGAGGACAATGAGCAGTTCTTC. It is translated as CASSLNGEDNEQFF.

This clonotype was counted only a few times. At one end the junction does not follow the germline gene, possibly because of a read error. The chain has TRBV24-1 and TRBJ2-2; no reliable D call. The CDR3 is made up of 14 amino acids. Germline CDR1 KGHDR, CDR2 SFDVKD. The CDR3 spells CAISGPGTAGELFF. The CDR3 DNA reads TGTGCCATCAGTGGGCCCGGTACCGCCGGGGAGCTGTTTTTT.

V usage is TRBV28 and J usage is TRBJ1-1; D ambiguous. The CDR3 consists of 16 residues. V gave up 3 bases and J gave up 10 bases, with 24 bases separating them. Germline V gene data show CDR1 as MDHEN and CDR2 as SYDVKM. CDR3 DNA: TGTGCCAGCAGTTTGGCCGATACCGGGGTAAGGGATCGAGCTTTCTTT. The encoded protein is CASSLADTGVRDRAFF.

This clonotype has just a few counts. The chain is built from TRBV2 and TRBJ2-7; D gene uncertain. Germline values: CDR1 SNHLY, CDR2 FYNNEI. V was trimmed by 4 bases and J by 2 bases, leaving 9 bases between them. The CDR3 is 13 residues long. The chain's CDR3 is CASSARSPYEQYF. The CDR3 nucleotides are TGTGCCAGCAGTGCACGTAGCCCCTACGAGCAGTACTTC. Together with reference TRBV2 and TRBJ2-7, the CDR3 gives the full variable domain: EPEVTQTPSHQVTQMGQEVILRCVPISNHLYFYWYRQILGQKVEFLVSFYNNEISEKSEIFDDQFSVERPDGSNFTLKIRSTKLEDSAMYFCASSARSPYEQYFGPGTRLTVT.

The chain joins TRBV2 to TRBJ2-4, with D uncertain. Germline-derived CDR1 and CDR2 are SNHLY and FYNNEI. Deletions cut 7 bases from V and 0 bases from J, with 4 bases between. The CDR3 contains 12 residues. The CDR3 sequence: CASNLAKNIQYF. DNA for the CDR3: TGTGCCAGCAACCTAGCCAAAAACATTCAGTACTTC. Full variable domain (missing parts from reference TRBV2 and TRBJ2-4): EPEVTQTPSHQVTQMGQEVILRCVPISNHLYFYWYRQILGQKVEFLVSFYNNEISEKSEIFDDQFSVERPDGSNFTLKIRSTKLEDSAMYFCASNLAKNIQYFGAGTRLSVL.

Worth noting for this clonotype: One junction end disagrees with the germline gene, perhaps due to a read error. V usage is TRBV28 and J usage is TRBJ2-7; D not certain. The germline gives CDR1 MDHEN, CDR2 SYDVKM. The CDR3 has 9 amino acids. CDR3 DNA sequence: TGTGCCAGCCCCCGATTTCGGTTCTTC. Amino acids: CASPRFRFF.

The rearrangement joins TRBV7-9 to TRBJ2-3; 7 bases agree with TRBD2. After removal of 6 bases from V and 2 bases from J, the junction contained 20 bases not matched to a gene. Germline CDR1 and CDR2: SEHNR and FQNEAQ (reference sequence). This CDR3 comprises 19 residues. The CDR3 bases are TGTGCCAGCAGAGGCACCAACGGACCGGGACTACCTACCACAGATACGCAGTATTTT. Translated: CASRGTNGPGLPTTDTQYF.

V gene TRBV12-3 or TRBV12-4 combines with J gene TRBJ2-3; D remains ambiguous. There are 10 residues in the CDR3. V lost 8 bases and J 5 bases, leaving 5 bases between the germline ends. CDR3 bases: TGTGCCAGCGGGAAAGATACGCAGTATTTT. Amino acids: CASGKDTQYF.

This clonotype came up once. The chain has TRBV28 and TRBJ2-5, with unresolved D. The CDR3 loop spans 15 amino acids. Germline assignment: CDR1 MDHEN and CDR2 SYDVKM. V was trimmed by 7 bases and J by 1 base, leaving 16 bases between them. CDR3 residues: CASIRIEAGQETQYF. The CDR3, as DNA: TGTGCCAGCATCAGAATCGAGGCAGGCCAAGAGACCCAGTACTTC.

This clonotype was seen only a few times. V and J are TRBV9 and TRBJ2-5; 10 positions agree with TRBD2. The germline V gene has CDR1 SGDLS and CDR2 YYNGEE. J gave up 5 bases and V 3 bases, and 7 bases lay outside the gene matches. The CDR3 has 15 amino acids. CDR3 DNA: TGTGCCAGCAGCGCTAGCGGGGGCAAAGTGGAGACCCAGTACTTC. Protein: CASSASGGKVETQYF.

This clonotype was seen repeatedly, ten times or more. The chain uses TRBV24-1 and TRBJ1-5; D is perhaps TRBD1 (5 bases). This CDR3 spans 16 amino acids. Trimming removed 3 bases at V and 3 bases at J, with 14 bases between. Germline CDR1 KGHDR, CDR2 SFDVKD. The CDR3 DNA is TGTGCCACCAGTGATCCGAGACAGCTAGACAATCAGCCCCAGCATTTT. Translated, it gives CATSDPRQLDNQPQHF.

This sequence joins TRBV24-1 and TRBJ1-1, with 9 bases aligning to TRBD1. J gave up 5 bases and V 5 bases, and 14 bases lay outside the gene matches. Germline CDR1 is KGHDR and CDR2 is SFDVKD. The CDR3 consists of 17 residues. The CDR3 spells CATSAGGQGLSGTEAFF. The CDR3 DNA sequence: TGTGCCACCAGTGCGGGCGGACAGGGGCTGTCGGGGACTGAAGCTTTCTTT.

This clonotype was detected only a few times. Here the CDR3 reads CASTQGSGTPNSGANVLTF. The CDR3 nucleotides are TGTGCCAGCACCCAGGGGTCCGGGACTCCCAATTCTGGGGCCAACGTCCTGACTTTC. The rearrangement links TRBV7-8 to TRBJ2-6; D possibly uses TRBD1 or TRBD2 (6 bases each). Trimming left V 7 bases short and J 1 base short, with 23 bases between. Per the germline V gene, CDR1 is SGHVS and CDR2 is FQNEAQ. This CDR3 has 19 residues.

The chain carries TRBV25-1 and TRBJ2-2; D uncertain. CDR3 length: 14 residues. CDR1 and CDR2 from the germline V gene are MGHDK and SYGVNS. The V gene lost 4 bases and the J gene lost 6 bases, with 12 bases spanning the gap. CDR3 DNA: TGTGCCAGCAGTGGCGATTGGGGTTCCGGGGAGCTGTTTTTT. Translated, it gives CASSGDWGSGELFF.

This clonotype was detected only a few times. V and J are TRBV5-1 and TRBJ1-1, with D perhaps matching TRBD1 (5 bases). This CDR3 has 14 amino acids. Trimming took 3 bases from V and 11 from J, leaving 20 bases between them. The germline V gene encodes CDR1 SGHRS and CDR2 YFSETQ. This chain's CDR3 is CASSSPSKGEVAFF. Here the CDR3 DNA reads TGCGCCAGCAGCTCTCCCTCGAAAGGGGAGGTGGCTTTCTTT.

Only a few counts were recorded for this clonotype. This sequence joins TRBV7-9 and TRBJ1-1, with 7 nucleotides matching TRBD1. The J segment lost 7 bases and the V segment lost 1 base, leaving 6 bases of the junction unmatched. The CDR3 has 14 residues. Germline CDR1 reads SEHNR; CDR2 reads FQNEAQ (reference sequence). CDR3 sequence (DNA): TGTGCCAGCAGCTTAGGAAGAGACAGGGTTGAAGCTTTCTTT. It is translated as CASSLGRDRVEAFF.

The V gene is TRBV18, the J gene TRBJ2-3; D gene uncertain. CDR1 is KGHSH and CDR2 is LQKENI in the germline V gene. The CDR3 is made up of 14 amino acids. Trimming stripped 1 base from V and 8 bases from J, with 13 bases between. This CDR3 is CASSPLDADRTQYF. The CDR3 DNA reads TGTGCCAGCTCACCACTGGACGCCGACCGTACGCAGTATTTT.

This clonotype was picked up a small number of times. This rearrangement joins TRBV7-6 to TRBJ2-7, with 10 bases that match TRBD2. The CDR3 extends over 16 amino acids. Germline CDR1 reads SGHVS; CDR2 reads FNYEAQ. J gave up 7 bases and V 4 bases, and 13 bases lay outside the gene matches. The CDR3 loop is CASSSRPIAGGREQYF. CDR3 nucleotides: TGTGCCAGCAGCTCAAGGCCCATAGCGGGGGGACGGGAGCAGTACTTC.

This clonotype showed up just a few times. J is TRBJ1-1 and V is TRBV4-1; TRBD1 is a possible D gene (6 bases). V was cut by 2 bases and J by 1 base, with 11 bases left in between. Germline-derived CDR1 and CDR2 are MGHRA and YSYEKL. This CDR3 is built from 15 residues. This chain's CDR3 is CASSQSQGQNTEAFF. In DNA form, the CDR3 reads TGCGCCAGCAGCCAAAGTCAGGGACAGAACACTGAAGCTTTCTTT.

Written as DNA, the CDR3 is TGTGCCAGCAGCCAAGTAACAAGAGGGGAGACCCAGTACTTC. Amino acid sequence: CASSQVTRGETQYF. The chain couples TRBV14 to TRBJ2-5, with D perhaps matching TRBD2 (5 bases). From germline, CDR1 is SGHDN and CDR2 FVKESK. This CDR3 is built from 14 residues. V was cut by 1 base and J by 5 bases, with 11 bases left in between.

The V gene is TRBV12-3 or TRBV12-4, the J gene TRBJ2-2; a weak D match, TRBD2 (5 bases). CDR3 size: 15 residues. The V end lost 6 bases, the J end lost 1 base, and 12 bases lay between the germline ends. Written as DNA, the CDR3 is TGTGCCAGCAGGTCCGCTAGCAAGAACACCGGGGAGCTGTTTTTT. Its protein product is CASRSASKNTGELFF.

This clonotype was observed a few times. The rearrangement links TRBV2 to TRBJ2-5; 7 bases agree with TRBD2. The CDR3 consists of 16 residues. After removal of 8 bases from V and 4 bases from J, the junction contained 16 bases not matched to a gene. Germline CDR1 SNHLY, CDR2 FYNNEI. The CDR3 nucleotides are TGTGCCAGCCCTCGAACCGCGGTGGGGGGGTTAGAGACCCAGTACTTC. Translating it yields CASPRTAVGGLETQYF. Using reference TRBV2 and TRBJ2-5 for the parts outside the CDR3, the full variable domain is EPEVTQTPSHQVTQMGQEVILRCVPISNHLYFYWYRQILGQKVEFLVSFYNNEISEKSEIFDDQFSVERPDGSNFTLKIRSTKLEDSAMYFCASPRTAVGGLETQYFGPGTRLLVL.

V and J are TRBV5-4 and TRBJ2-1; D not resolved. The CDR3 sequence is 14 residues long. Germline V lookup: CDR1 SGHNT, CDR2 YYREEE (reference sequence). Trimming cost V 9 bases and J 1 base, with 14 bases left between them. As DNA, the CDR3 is TGTGCCATCAGTCCGAAAGGGTCCTACAATGAGCAGTTCTTC. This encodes CAISPKGSYNEQFF.

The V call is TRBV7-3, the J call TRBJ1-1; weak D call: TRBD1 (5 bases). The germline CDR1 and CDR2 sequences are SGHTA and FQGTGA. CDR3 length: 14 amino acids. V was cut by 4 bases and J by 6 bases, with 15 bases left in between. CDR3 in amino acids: CASSSGHEPAEAFF. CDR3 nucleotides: TGTGCCAGCAGCTCCGGACATGAGCCCGCTGAAGCTTTCTTT.